This TCR beta chain was sequenced for a study of shared clonotypes between healthy human individuals. CD45RO-negative CD8 cells positively selected for CCR7 made up the naive population, which excluded terminally differentiated effector memory CD45RA+ cells. Germline V CDR1 and CDR2: SEHNR, FQNEAQ (reference sequence). The ends were cut back, 11 bases at V and 1 base at J, with 8 bases in the middle. CDR3 size: 11 residues. Researchers ran the assay at a deep level. Generated by immunoSEQ multiplex PCR, the TCRdb table keeps only in-frame clones and is missing some. The table has about 2.1 million clones, around 93% seen once; the top ten hold around 1.7%. This clone was picked up a small number of times.

This chain uses TRBV7-9 with TRBJ1-1; unclear D gene. This TCR was sampled from a man younger than 35 in good health. Some clones in this sample may be carry-over from other donors' samples. Source material: naive CD8+ T cells from PBMCs. CDR3 region: CACQSNTEAFF. The CDR3, as DNA: TGTGCCTGCCAGTCGAACACTGAAGCTTTCTTT.